Each of the 18 T cell receptor beta chains below was sequenced from the same sample in a study of T cells in tumors after PD-1 blockade. TCRdb's table, derived via immunoSEQ multiplex PCR, lists solely in-frame clones and lacks some. Here the sample spans around 60,000 clones, 80% being singletons. The specimen comprised PBMCs, sampled before anti-PD-1 treatment. These receptors were collected from a human donor with basal cell carcinoma.

The chain uses TRBV6-5 and TRBJ2-3; no definite D call. In germline, CDR1 is MNHEY, CDR2 SVGAGI. V was clipped by 0 bases and J by 0 bases, with 7 bases between them. CDR3 length: 15 residues. CDR3 amino acids: CASSYSSSSTDTQYF. The CDR3, as DNA: TGTGCCAGCAGTTACTCGAGTTCTAGCACAGATACGCAGTATTTT.

This sequence joins TRBV6-5 and TRBJ1-1, with D unclear. The germline gives CDR1 MNHEY, CDR2 SVGAGI. The CDR3 totals 13 residues. V was trimmed by 0 bases and J by 6 bases, leaving 8 bases between them. The CDR3 region has the DNA TGTGCCAGCAGTTACTCCGGGTTCTCTGAAGCTTTCTTT. It codes for CASSYSGFSEAFF.

This chain links TRBV5-1 with TRBJ2-7; 8 nucleotides line up with TRBD1. Trimming took 1 base from V and 0 from J; bases not matched to a gene: 12. Germline CDR1 reads SGHRS; CDR2 reads YFSETQ. The CDR3 runs 18 residues. The CDR3 loop is CASSLFLGGGQVSYEQYF. The DNA for the CDR3 is TGCGCCAGCAGCTTGTTCCTAGGTGGGGGACAGGTCTCCTACGAGCAGTACTTC.

V usage is TRBV6-5 and J usage is TRBJ2-3; 7 positions agree with TRBD2. Losses at the gene ends were 8 bases for V and 4 bases for J; bases not matched to a gene: 6. This CDR3 has 13 residues. Germline V gene sequence: CDR1 MNHEY, CDR2 SVGAGI. The CDR3 nucleotides are TGTGCCAGCGGGCGGGCGGGGGCAGATACGCAGTATTTT. Translation: CASGRAGADTQYF.

This clone has only one observation. J is TRBJ1-1 and V is TRBV5-6, with D perhaps matching TRBD1 (5 bases). V was shortened by 2 bases and J by 0 bases, with 17 bases between the two germline ends. Per the germline V gene, CDR1 is SGHDT and CDR2 is YYEEEE. The CDR3 is 17 amino acids. This CDR3 reads CASSFSRGDPMNTEAFF. The CDR3 DNA reads as TGTGCCAGCAGCTTCTCTCGAGGGGACCCCATGAACACTGAAGCTTTCTTT. Full variable domain (rest looked up from reference TRBV5-6 and TRBJ1-1): DAGVTQSPTHLIKTRGQQVTLRCSPKSGHDTVSWYQQALGQGPQFIFQYYEEEERQRGNFPDRFSGHQFPNYSSELNVNALLLGDSALYLCASSFSRGDPMNTEAFFGQGTRLTVV.

This clone was seen only a few times. The genes are TRBV10-3 and TRBJ2-3; tentatively, D is TRBD1 (5 bases). Trimming cost V 4 bases and J 0 bases, with 17 bases left between them. The CDR3 totals 17 residues. CDR1 ENHRY and CDR2 SYGVKD come from the germline V gene. CDR3 bases: TGTGCCATCAGTGGAAAGTTGACAGACCGCAGCACAGATACGCAGTATTTT. Translating it yields CAISGKLTDRSTDTQYF.

The gene calls are TRBV6-5 and TRBJ1-4; possibly TRBD1 for D (6 bases). V was trimmed by 4 bases and J by 3 bases, leaving 12 bases between them. The CDR3 loop spans 15 amino acids. CDR1 and CDR2 (germline): MNHEY, SVGAGI. This chain's CDR3 is CASSSSGVANEKLFF. CDR3 nucleotide sequence: TGTGCCAGCAGTTCCTCAGGGGTGGCTAATGAAAAACTGTTTTTT.

V and J are TRBV9 and TRBJ2-5; 8 nucleotides match TRBD2. This CDR3 is 15 amino acids long. With V trimmed by 0 bases and J by 1 base, 2 bases remained unmatched. Germline V CDR1 and CDR2: SGDLS, YYNGEE. The CDR3 sequence: CASSVDGGVQETQYF. The CDR3 DNA follows: TGTGCCAGCAGCGTAGACGGGGGGGTCCAAGAGACCCAGTACTTC.

The genes are TRBV5-4 and TRBJ1-1; D is undetermined. Germline values: CDR1 SGHNT, CDR2 YYREEE (reference sequence). This CDR3 is 15 amino acids long. Trimming removed 0 bases at V and 0 bases at J, with 9 bases between. The CDR3 region is CASSLEADLNTEAFF. As DNA, the CDR3 is TGTGCCAGCAGCTTGGAGGCAGACTTGAACACTGAAGCTTTCTTT.

There are a few counts of this clone. This sequence joins TRBV6-5 and TRBJ2-2, with a weak D call TRBD1 (5 bases). Germline CDR1 reads MNHEY; CDR2 reads SVGAGI. The CDR3 has 14 residues. Trimming shortened V by 7 bases and J by 0 bases, and 9 bases separated the two germline ends. CDR3 residues: CASMGQANTGELFF. CDR3 coding DNA: TGTGCCAGCATGGGGCAGGCGAACACCGGGGAGCTGTTTTTT.

This chain links TRBV2 with TRBJ1-5, with TRBD1 as a possible D gene (5 bases). The CDR3 length is 13 residues. Trimming shortened V by 11 bases and J by 7 bases, and 18 bases separated the two germline ends. CDR1 SNHLY and CDR2 FYNNEI come from the germline V gene. The CDR3 DNA reads as TGTGCCTCCAGCGGGGGTCTCTGGCAGCCCCAGCATTTT. It codes for CASSGGLWQPQHF.

The chain has TRBV2 and TRBJ1-5; D is perhaps TRBD1 (5 bases). Germline values: CDR1 SNHLY, CDR2 FYNNEI. V was pared by 7 bases and J by 2 bases, with 15 bases between. This CDR3 has 15 residues. CDR3 in DNA: TGTGCCAGCACGGGGGAGGGGACGGGCAATCAGCCCCAGCATTTT. Residues: CASTGEGTGNQPQHF. Full variable domain (rest looked up from reference TRBV2 and TRBJ1-5): EPEVTQTPSHQVTQMGQEVILRCVPISNHLYFYWYRQILGQKVEFLVSFYNNEISEKSEIFDDQFSVERPDGSNFTLKIRSTKLEDSAMYFCASTGEGTGNQPQHFGDGTRLSIL.

The chain uses TRBV5-1 and TRBJ2-5; 8 bases map to TRBD2. V lost 4 bases to trimming and J lost 0 bases; unmatched junction nucleotides: 5. Germline V gene lookup returns CDR1 SGHRS and CDR2 YFSETQ. CDR3 size: 15 residues. CDR3 nucleotide sequence: TGCGCCAGCAGCACCGGGAGGGGCAACCAAGAGACCCAGTACTTC. This sequence encodes CASSTGRGNQETQYF.

The chain combines TRBV20-1 with TRBJ2-1; the D is unclear. V lost 1 base and J 7 bases, leaving 5 bases between the germline ends. The germline CDR1 and CDR2 sequences are DFQATT and SNEGSKA (reference sequence). This CDR3 comprises 11 residues. The CDR3 sequence is CSARVTNEQFF. The CDR3 DNA reads TGCAGTGCTAGAGTGACGAATGAGCAGTTCTTC.

The chain joins TRBV6-1 to TRBJ1-5; unclear D gene. The length of the CDR3 is 12 residues. Germline V gene lookup returns CDR1 MNHNS and CDR2 SASEGT. The V end lost 2 bases, the J end lost 10 bases, and 9 bases lay between the germline ends. CDR3 loop: CASSEPISPQHF. CDR3 nucleotide sequence: TGTGCCAGCAGTGAACCGATCAGCCCCCAGCATTTT.

This chain uses TRBV7-8 with TRBJ2-2; D possibly matches TRBD1 or TRBD2 (5 bases each). The CDR3 is made up of 14 amino acids. Trimming stripped 4 bases from V and 6 bases from J, with 12 bases between. The germline V gene encodes CDR1 SGHVS and CDR2 FQNEAQ. The CDR3 DNA reads as TGTGCCAGCAGCTGGGGGTTTTCCGCCGGGGAGCTGTTTTTT. It encodes CASSWGFSAGELFF.

The CDR3 region is CASNAPWDRNYGYTF. CDR3 DNA: TGTGCCAGTAATGCTCCCTGGGACAGAAACTATGGCTACACCTTC. The gene calls are TRBV19 and TRBJ1-2; 7 bases are shared with TRBD1. CDR1 is LNHDA, CDR2 SQIVND, per germline (reference sequence). This CDR3 has 15 residues. J gave up 2 bases and V 7 bases, and 10 bases lay outside the gene matches.

The CDR3 is CASSVDMGVNTEAFF. The CDR3 nucleotides read TGTGCCAGCAGCGTAGATATGGGGGTAAACACTGAAGCTTTCTTT. V and J are TRBV9 and TRBJ1-1; TRBD1 might be the D (5 bases). Looked up from germline, CDR1 is SGDLS and CDR2 is YYNGEE. CDR3 length equals 15 residues. V lost 0 bases and J 2 bases, leaving 11 bases between the germline ends.